The clone carrying this T cell receptor (beta chain) was seen a few times. Its antigen is undetermined. These data belong to a study of cytomegalovirus exposure and HLA in healthy donors. CDR3 length: 15 residues. V lost 4 bases, J lost 0 bases, and 12 bases lay in between. The germline V gene has CDR1 LNHNV and CDR2 YYDKDF (reference sequence). Overall study results and limits: The classifier was said to identify cytomegalovirus status with high specificity and sensitivity. Compared with the roughly 700-donor mean, an Asian-associated ancestry cluster reportedly had fewer N-insertions, according to a later analysis. Researchers reported that a few CMV-associated chains were confirmed in vitro as CMV antigen-specific.

Amplification used 60 Vbeta primers and 13 Jbeta primers. Assay used: immunoSEQ multiplex PCR; TCRdb lists only in-frame clones, some missing. Of under 150,000 clones listed, roughly 79% were seen once; the top ten hold more than 1.1%. This chain joins TRBV15 and TRBJ1-2; tentative D call: TRBD1 (6 bases). The clonotype was recovered from a woman in her 40s in good health and CMV-seronegative. Sequenced material: PBMCs. DNA of the CDR3: TGTGCCACCAGCAACCCCGGGACATCTAACTATGGCTACACCTTC. Translated: CATSNPGTSNYGYTF.